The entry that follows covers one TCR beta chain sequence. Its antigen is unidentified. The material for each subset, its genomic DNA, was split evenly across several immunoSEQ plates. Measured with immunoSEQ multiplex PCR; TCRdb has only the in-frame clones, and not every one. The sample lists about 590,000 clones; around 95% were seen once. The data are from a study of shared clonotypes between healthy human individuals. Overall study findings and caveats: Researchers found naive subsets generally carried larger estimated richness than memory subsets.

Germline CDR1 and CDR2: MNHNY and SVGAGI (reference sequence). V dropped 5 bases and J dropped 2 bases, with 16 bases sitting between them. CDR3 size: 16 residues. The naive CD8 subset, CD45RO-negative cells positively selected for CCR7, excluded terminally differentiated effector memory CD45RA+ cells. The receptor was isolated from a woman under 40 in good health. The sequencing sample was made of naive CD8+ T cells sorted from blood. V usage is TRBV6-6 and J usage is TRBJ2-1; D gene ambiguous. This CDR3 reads CASSPPASVPYNEQFF. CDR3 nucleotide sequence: TGTGCCAGCAGTCCACCGGCCTCGGTGCCCTACAATGAGCAGTTCTTC.